A single sample gave rise to the 20 T cell receptor beta chains below, sequenced in a study of blood T cell repertoires in COVID-19. Only in-frame clones appear in the TCRdb table, and some are missing; sequencing was by immunoSEQ multiplex PCR. The sample records roughly 100,000 clones, about 88% being singletons. The sample comprised peripheral blood. These TCRs come from a human donor in a cohort sampled during active COVID-19.

The chain joins TRBV7-9 to TRBJ1-1; 8 bases fit TRBD1. CDR3 length: 13 amino acids. V dropped 8 bases and J dropped 6; count of bases not matched to a gene: 8. Looked up from germline, CDR1 is SEHNR and CDR2 is FQNEAQ (reference sequence). The CDR3 is CASGSGGIAEAFF. CDR3 nucleotides: TGTGCCAGCGGGTCAGGGGGCATCGCTGAAGCTTTCTTT.

The genes are TRBV7-2 and TRBJ2-5; 7 nucleotides match TRBD2. The CDR3 extends over 13 amino acids. From germline, CDR1 is SGHTA and CDR2 FQGNSA. J gave up 2 bases and V 5 bases, and 2 bases lay outside the gene matches. CDR3 in DNA: TGTGCCAGCAGCGCGGGGGTTCAAGAGACCCAGTACTTC. It translates to CASSAGVQETQYF.

The chain has TRBV28 and TRBJ2-2; D is perhaps TRBD2 (7 bases). V was pared by 7 bases and J by 2 bases, with 14 bases between. This CDR3 contains 15 residues. In germline, CDR1 is MDHEN, CDR2 SYDVKM. CDR3 amino acids: CASKGGGANTGELFF. The CDR3 DNA is TGTGCCAGCAAGGGGGGAGGGGCTAACACCGGGGAGCTGTTTTTT.

The rearrangement links TRBV29-1 to TRBJ2-7, with TRBD2 matching 8 bases. CDR3 length equals 14 residues. J lost 1 base, V lost 6 bases, and 8 bases had no gene match. Germline values: CDR1 SQVTM, CDR2 ANQGSEA. CDR3 in DNA: TGCAGCGTCACCGGGGCTAGCGGGTCCTACGAGCAGTACTTC. This codes for CSVTGASGSYEQYF.

The V and J genes are TRBV28 and TRBJ2-2; 10 bases align to TRBD2. In germline, CDR1 is MDHEN, CDR2 SYDVKM. V shed 7 bases, J shed 0 bases, and the junction held 5 bases outside the gene matches. CDR3 length: 16 amino acids. In DNA, the CDR3 is TGTGCCAGCATTCCTAGCGGGAGAGCGAACACCGGGGAGCTGTTTTTT. Its protein product is CASIPSGRANTGELFF.

The table lists this clone with a few counts. The chain is built from TRBV7-9 and TRBJ2-1; 8 bases match TRBD1. CDR3 size: 13 residues. With V trimmed by 3 bases and J by 7 bases, 2 bases remained unmatched. Germline V gene data show CDR1 as SEHNR and CDR2 as FQNEAQ (reference sequence). CDR3 loop: CASSLGQANEQFF. CDR3 coding DNA: TGTGCCAGCAGCTTGGGACAGGCGAATGAGCAGTTCTTC.

V and J are TRBV15 and TRBJ2-3, with TRBD1 matching 7 bases. The CDR3 contains 17 residues. Germline CDR1 is LNHNV and CDR2 is YYDKDF (reference sequence). Trimming took 3 bases from V and 2 from J; bases not matched to a gene: 11. The CDR3 spells CATSRERQGRFTDTQYF. The CDR3 coding sequence is TGTGCCACCAGCAGGGAAAGACAGGGCCGTTTCACAGATACGCAGTATTTT.

This chain connects TRBV4-3 to TRBJ1-6; the D gene is possibly TRBD1 (5 bases). Germline CDR1 LGHNA, CDR2 YSLEER. This CDR3 is built from 14 residues. V lost 1 base to trimming and J lost 7 bases, with 8 bases between them. CDR3 amino acids: CASSQVGVNSPLHF. CDR3 sequence (DNA): TGCGCCAGCAGCCAAGTAGGGGTAAATTCACCCCTCCACTTT.

V usage is TRBV12-5 and J usage is TRBJ2-2; perhaps TRBD2 as D (5 bases). The CDR3 extends over 16 amino acids. The V gene's germline CDR1 is LGHNT and CDR2 FRNRAP. V lost 6 bases and J 3 bases, leaving 17 bases between the germline ends. The CDR3 here is CASGRLGSFDTGELFF. The CDR3 DNA reads as TGTGCTAGTGGCCGCCTTGGGAGTTTCGACACCGGGGAGCTGTTTTTT.

This sequence joins TRBV27 and TRBJ2-3; 15 bases match TRBD2. The germline CDR1 and CDR2 sequences are MNHEY and SMNVEV (reference sequence). V was pared by 5 bases and J by 7 bases, with 13 bases of the junction left unmatched. This CDR3 comprises 18 residues. The CDR3 here is CASSQTGLAGGRGNTQYF. The CDR3 coding sequence is TGTGCCAGCAGTCAAACCGGACTAGCGGGGGGGCGGGGAAATACGCAGTATTTT.

The rearrangement joins TRBV10-3 to TRBJ2-7; no firm D call. V shed 4 bases and J shed 7 bases, with 11 bases lying between them. Germline values: CDR1 ENHRY, CDR2 SYGVKD. The CDR3 consists of 12 residues. The CDR3 protein is CAISAGVGEQYF. The DNA for the CDR3 is TGTGCCATCAGTGCCGGAGTTGGAGAGCAGTACTTC.

This chain uses TRBV11-3 with TRBJ1-1; D is ambiguous. V gave up 2 bases and J gave up 4 bases, with 11 bases separating them. Germline V gene lookup returns CDR1 SGHNT and CDR2 YENEEA. The CDR3 is made up of 14 amino acids. The CDR3 reads CASSLRPAGTEAFF. As DNA, the CDR3 is TGTGCCAGCAGCTTAAGGCCTGCGGGCACTGAAGCTTTCTTT.

V gene TRBV7-9 combines with J gene TRBJ1-5; tentatively, D is TRBD1 (5 bases). This CDR3 is built from 14 residues. Trimming took off 3 bases at V and 2 bases at J, with 8 bases between the two ends. The germline gives CDR1 SEHNR, CDR2 FQNEAQ (reference sequence). The CDR3 coding sequence is TGTGCCAGCAGCTTGGGGGGTGGCAATCAGCCCCAGCATTTT. It encodes CASSLGGGNQPQHF.

The rearrangement joins TRBV11-3 to TRBJ1-4; D is possibly TRBD1 (5 bases). Germline V CDR1 and CDR2: SGHNT, YENEEA. V was shortened by 2 bases and J by 10 bases, with 20 bases between the two germline ends. The CDR3 contains 16 residues. This CDR3 is CASSLPSRDGEGKLFF. CDR3 nucleotides: TGTGCCAGCAGCTTACCCTCCAGGGACGGGGAGGGAAAACTGTTTTTT.

V usage is TRBV15 and J usage is TRBJ2-5; 8 positions match TRBD1. The CDR3 covers 14 residues. V trimming: 2 bases; J trimming: 4 bases; junction bases outside the gene matches: 3. Germline CDR1 LNHNV, CDR2 YYDKDF (reference sequence). The DNA for the CDR3 is TGTGCCACCAGCAGACAGGGGGCAACAGAGACCCAGTACTTC. Translation: CATSRQGATETQYF.

This clone occurred a few times. The chain combines TRBV6-2 or TRBV6-3 with TRBJ1-2, with no clear D. CDR3 length equals 14 residues. The V gene's germline CDR1 is MNHEY and CDR2 SVGEGT. V was cut by 3 bases and J by 2 bases, with 10 bases left in between. The CDR3 here is CASSYRPGNYGYTF. The CDR3 nucleotides are TGTGCCAGCAGTTATCGGCCAGGCAACTATGGCTACACCTTC.

The J gene is TRBJ2-3, the V gene TRBV20-1; D remains unclear. Germline V gene lookup returns CDR1 DFQATT and CDR2 SNEGSKA (reference sequence). This CDR3 has 11 residues. V shed 3 bases and J shed 8 bases, with 9 bases lying between them. The CDR3 DNA follows: TGCAGTGCTAGGGCCCTAGGTACGCAGTATTTT. This codes for CSARALGTQYF.

The rearrangement links TRBV7-9 to TRBJ1-2, with D tentatively TRBD1 (5 bases). The CDR3 totals 15 residues. V was trimmed by 0 bases and J by 3 bases, leaving 11 bases between them. Germline assignment: CDR1 SEHNR and CDR2 FQNEAQ (reference sequence). This CDR3 is CASSLAGAYHYGYTF. The CDR3 DNA reads TGTGCCAGCAGCTTAGCAGGGGCTTATCACTATGGCTACACCTTC.

The chain is built from TRBV4-1 and TRBJ2-5; D perhaps matches TRBD2 (6 bases). Trimming shortened V by 3 bases and J by 13 bases, and 18 bases separated the two germline ends. The CDR3 is 13 residues long. CDR1 is MGHRA and CDR2 is YSYEKL in the germline V gene. The CDR3 coding sequence is TGCGCCAGCAGCCAGGACTCCGGGACTGGGAGGTACTTC. Translated, it gives CASSQDSGTGRYF.

V is TRBV2 and J is TRBJ1-2; the D gene is possibly TRBD1 (5 bases). Germline CDR1 SNHLY, CDR2 FYNNEI. This CDR3 has 13 amino acids. V lost 3 bases, J lost 4 bases, and 9 bases lay in between. The CDR3 here is CASSDQGAYGYTF. DNA for the CDR3: TGTGCCAGCAGTGACCAGGGCGCCTATGGCTACACCTTC.